The clone carrying this T cell receptor (beta chain) has more than one count but fewer than ten. Its antigen is as yet unknown. The sample holds other DNA sequences that translate to the same CDR3. Germline values: CDR1 KGHSH, CDR2 LQKENI. The CDR3 sequence is 11 residues long. Trimming pared 3 bases from V and 1 base from J, leaving 0 bases between. Libraries were prepared by immunoSEQ multiplex PCR; TCRdb keeps only in-frame clonotypes and omits some of them. The data contain approximately 1,500,000 clones, roughly 96% of them seen just once; the ten biggest clones take up roughly 1.2%. The sample belongs to a study of shared clonotypes between healthy human individuals. Study-wide context: CD4 naive and CD4 memory each took three plates per donor, while CD8 naive took two and CD8 memory one.

Everyone who donated was a Caucasian adult who lived in Nashville, Tennessee. Findings and limits, study-wide: Depth was large, yet rarefaction showed that sorted-subset sequencing was incomplete. Among donors, the sharing of clonotypes was expected to be influenced by sequencing depth.

The sequenced material came from naive CD4+ T cells sorted from blood. Noted subset: CD45RA+ positively selected. The receptor comes from a man younger than 40 in good health. The chain couples TRBV18 to TRBJ1-1, with unresolved D. In nucleotides, the CDR3 is TGTGCCAGCTCACCGAACACTGAAGCTTTCTTT. This gives the protein CASSPNTEAFF. Based on the CDR3 plus reference TRBV18 and TRBJ1-1, the full variable domain is NAGVMQNPRHLVRRRGQEARLRCSPMKGHSHVYWYRQLPEEGLKFMVYLQKENIIDESGMPKERFSAEFPKEGPSILRIQQVVRGDSAAYFCASSPNTEAFFGQGTRLTVV.